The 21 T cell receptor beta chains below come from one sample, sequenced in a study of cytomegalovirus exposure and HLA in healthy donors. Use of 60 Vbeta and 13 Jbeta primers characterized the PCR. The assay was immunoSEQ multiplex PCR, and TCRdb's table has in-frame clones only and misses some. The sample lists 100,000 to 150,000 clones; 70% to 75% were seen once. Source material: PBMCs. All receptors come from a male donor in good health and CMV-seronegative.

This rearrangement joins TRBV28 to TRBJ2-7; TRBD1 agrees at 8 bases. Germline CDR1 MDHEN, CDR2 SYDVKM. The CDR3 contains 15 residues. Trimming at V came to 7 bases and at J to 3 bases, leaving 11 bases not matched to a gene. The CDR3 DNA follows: TGTGCCAGCACAATGGGAACCGGGACAGGCTACGAGCAGTACTTC. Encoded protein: CASTMGTGTGYEQYF.

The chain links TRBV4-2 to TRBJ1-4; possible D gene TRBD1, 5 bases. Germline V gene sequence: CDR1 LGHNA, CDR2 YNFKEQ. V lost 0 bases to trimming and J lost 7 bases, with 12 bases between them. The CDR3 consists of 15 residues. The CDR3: CASSQDLGDSEKLFF. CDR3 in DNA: TGTGCCAGCAGCCAAGATTTAGGAGACAGTGAAAAACTGTTTTTT.

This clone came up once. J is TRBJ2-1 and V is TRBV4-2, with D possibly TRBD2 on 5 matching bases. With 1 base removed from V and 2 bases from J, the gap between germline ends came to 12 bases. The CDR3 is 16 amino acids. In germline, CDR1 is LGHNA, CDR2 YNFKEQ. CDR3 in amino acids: CASSQAGDGTYNEQFF. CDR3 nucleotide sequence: TGTGCCAGCAGCCAAGCGGGTGACGGGACCTACAATGAGCAGTTCTTC.

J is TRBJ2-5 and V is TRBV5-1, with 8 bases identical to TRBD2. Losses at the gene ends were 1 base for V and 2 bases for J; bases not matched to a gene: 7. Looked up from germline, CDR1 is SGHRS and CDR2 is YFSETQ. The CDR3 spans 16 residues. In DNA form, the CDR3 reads TGCGCCAGCAGCTTGAGCGGGGGAAGACTTCAAGAGACCCAGTACTTC. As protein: CASSLSGGRLQETQYF.

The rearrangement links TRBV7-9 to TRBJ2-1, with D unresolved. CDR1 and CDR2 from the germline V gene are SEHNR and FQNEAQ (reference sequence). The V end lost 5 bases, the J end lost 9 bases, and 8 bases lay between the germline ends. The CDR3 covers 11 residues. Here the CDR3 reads CASSIASEQFF. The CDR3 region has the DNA TGTGCCAGCAGCATTGCGTCTGAGCAGTTCTTC.

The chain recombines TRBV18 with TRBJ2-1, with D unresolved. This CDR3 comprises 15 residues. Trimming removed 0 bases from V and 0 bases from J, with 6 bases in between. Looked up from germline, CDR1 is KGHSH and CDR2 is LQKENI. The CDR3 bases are TGTGCCAGCTCACCACCCTCTAGCTCCTACAATGAGCAGTTCTTC. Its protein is CASSPPSSSYNEQFF.

This CDR3 is CATSRSGTVYNSPLHF. The CDR3 nucleotides read TGTGCCACCAGCAGATCCGGGACAGTCTATAATTCACCCCTCCACTTT. The chain carries TRBV15 and TRBJ1-6, with 7 bases lining up with TRBD1. Germline V lookup: CDR1 LNHNV, CDR2 YYDKDF (reference sequence). This CDR3 has 16 amino acids. The V and J ends lost 2 bases and 3 bases, in that order; junction bases with no gene match: 4.

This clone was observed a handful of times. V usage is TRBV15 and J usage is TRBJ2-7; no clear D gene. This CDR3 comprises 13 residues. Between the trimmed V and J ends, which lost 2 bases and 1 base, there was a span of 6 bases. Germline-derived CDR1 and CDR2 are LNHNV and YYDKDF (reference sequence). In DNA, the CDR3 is TGTGCCACCAGCAGACACCTATCCTACGAGCAGTACTTC. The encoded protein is CATSRHLSYEQYF.

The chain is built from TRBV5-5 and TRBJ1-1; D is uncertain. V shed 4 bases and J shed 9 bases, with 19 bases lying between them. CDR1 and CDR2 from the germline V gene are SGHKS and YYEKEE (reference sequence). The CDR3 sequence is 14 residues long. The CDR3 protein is CASSPVRPADKAFF. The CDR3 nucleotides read TGTGCCAGCAGCCCTGTGAGGCCAGCTGATAAAGCTTTCTTT.

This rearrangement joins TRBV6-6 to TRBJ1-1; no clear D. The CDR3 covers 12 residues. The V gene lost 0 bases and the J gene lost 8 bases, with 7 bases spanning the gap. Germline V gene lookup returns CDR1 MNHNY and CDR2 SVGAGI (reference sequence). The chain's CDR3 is CASSYSSEEAFF. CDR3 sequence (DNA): TGTGCCAGCAGTTACTCATCGGAGGAAGCTTTCTTT.

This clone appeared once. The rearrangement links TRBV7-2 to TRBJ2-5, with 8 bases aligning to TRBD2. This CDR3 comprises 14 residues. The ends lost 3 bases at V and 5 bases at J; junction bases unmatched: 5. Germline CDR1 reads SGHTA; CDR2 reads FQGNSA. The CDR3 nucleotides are TGTGCCAGCAGCTTGTCGGGAGGGTTGGAGACCCAGTACTTC. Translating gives CASSLSGGLETQYF.

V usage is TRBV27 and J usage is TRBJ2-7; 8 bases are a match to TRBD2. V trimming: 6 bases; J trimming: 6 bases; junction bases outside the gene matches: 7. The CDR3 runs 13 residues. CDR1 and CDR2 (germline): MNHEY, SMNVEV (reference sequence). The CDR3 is CASSLSAGVEQYF. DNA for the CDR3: TGTGCCAGCAGCCTGTCAGCGGGAGTCGAGCAGTACTTC.

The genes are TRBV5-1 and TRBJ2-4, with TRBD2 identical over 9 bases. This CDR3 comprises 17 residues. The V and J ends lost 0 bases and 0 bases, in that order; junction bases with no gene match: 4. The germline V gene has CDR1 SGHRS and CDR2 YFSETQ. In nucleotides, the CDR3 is TGCGCCAGCAGCTTGGCCGGGACTAGCACAGCCAAAAACATTCAGTACTTC. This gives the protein CASSLAGTSTAKNIQYF.

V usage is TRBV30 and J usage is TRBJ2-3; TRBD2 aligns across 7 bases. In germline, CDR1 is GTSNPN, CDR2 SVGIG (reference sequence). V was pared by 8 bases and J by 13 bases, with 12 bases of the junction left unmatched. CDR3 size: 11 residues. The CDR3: CALLGLGGEYF. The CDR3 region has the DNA TGTGCCCTGCTCGGGCTTGGGGGGGAGTATTTT.

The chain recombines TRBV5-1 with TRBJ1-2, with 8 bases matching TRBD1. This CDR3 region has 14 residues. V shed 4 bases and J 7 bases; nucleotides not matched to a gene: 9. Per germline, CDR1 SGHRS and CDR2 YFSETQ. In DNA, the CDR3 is TGCGCCAGCAGCACAACGACAGGGGTGGGTGGCTACACCTTC. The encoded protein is CASSTTTGVGGYTF.

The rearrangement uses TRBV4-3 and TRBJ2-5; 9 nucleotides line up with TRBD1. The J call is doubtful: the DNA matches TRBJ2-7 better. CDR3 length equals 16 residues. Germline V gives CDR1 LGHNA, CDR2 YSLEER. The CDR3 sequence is CASSQDPGTGLYEQYF. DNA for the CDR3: TGCGCCAGCAGCCAAGATCCCGGGACAGGGCTCTACGAGCAGTACTTC.

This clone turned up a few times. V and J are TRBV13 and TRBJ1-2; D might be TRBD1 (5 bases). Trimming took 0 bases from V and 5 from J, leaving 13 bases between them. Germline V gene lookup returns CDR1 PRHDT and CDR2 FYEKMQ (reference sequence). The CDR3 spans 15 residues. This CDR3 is CASSLGGRTTYGYTF. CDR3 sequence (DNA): TGTGCCAGCAGCTTAGGCGGACGGACAACTTATGGCTACACCTTC.

The CDR3 sequence: CASSEGSSYEQYF. The DNA for the CDR3 is TGTGCCAGCAGTGAAGGCAGCTCCTACGAGCAGTACTTC. V is TRBV25-1 and J is TRBJ2-7; the D is unclear. This CDR3 region has 13 residues. V lost 2 bases and J 0 bases, leaving 5 bases between the germline ends. The germline V gene has CDR1 MGHDK and CDR2 SYGVNS.

CDR3 sequence (DNA): TGTGCCTGGAGTGTACATCGGGATGAGCAGTTCTTC. Its translation is CAWSVHRDEQFF. This chain joins TRBV30 and TRBJ2-1; D gene ambiguous. The CDR3 extends over 12 amino acids. Trimming removed 0 bases from V and 8 bases from J, with 8 bases in between. The V gene's germline CDR1 is GTSNPN and CDR2 SVGIG (reference sequence). Full variable domain (rest looked up from reference TRBV30 and TRBJ2-1): SQTIHQWPATLVQPVGSPLSLECTVEGTSNPNLYWYRQAAGRGLQLLFYSVGIGQISSEVPQNLSASRPQDRQFILSSKKLLLSDSGFYLCAWSVHRDEQFFGPGTRLTVL.

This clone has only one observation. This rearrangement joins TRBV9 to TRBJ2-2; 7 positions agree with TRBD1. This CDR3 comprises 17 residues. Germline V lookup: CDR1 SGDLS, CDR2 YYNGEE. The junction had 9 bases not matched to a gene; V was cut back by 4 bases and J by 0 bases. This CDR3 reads CASSTPRDSSNTGELFF. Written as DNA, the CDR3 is TGTGCCAGCAGCACTCCCCGGGACAGTTCGAACACCGGGGAGCTGTTTTTT.

The CDR3 here is CASSQLNDRAAAYEQYF. In DNA, the CDR3 is TGCGCCAGCAGTCAATTAAACGACAGGGCCGCCGCCTACGAGCAGTACTTC. This chain joins TRBV23-1 and TRBJ2-7, with 7 positions matching TRBD1. TRBV23-1 is identified as an open reading frame with a role that is uncertain. This CDR3 contains 17 residues. Losses at the gene ends were 1 base for V and 2 bases for J; bases not matched to a gene: 11.